The TCR beta chain under discussion was sequenced for a study of shared clonotypes between healthy human individuals. Produced via immunoSEQ multiplex PCR; TCRdb's table is partial and in-frame only. The data show 1,400,000 or so clones, around 98.5% seen once. Of note for this clone: What it binds is unknown.

Trimming left V 4 bases short and J 6 bases short, with 13 bases between. Germline CDR1 reads MNHEY; CDR2 reads SVGAGI. There are 14 residues in the CDR3. General study findings and limits: Among several donors, approximately 4.6% of naive CD4 clonotypes were found in common.

The material sequenced was naive CD4+ T cells sorted from blood. The subset denotes: CD45RA+ positively selected. The chain carries TRBV6-5 and TRBJ1-5, with D possibly being TRBD1 (5 bases). This receptor was obtained from a man aged 30-40 years in good health. The CDR3 sequence is CASSSQGFRQPQHF. The CDR3 nucleotides read TGTGCCAGCAGTTCTCAGGGATTCCGTCAGCCCCAGCATTTT.